This T cell receptor beta chain was recorded in a study of blood T cell repertoires in COVID-19. Study-level information: COVID-19 samples from acute and convalescent phases originated in the United States, Italy and Spain. Nucleic acid was either cDNA or gDNA, and it came from T cells, B-cell-depleted T cells, or PBMCs.

The CDR3 is 16 residues long. Per germline, CDR1 LNHDA and CDR2 SQIVND (reference sequence). V was shortened by 5 bases and J by 3 bases, with 16 bases between the two germline ends. Authors' analysis steps: By means of reference gene primer amplification, nucleated cell counts were estimated. Generated by immunoSEQ multiplex PCR, the TCRdb table keeps only in-frame clones and is missing some. The DNA was the basis for D and trimming; V, J and clone size are from that table. The table includes around 42,000 clones, approximately 88% detected once. The TCR sequence derives from a human donor in a cohort sampled during active COVID-19. Sequencing was done on a sample of peripheral blood. This chain joins TRBV19 and TRBJ1-4; D is possibly TRBD1 (6 bases). The CDR3 loop is CASSVGAGAANEKLFF. CDR3 nucleotide sequence: TGTGCCAGTAGTGTGGGGGCTGGGGCGGCTAATGAAAAACTGTTTTTT.